Below are 13 T cell receptor beta chains sequenced from a single sample in a study of long-term antiretroviral therapy in people with HIV. It was version v3.0 of the immunoSEQ assay that was run at survey level. Data came from immunoSEQ multiplex PCR; TCRdb stores just in-frame clones and leaves some out. This sample has approximately 9,700 clones, with 75% found just once. Material: unsorted PBMCs, obtained 1.8 years before starting antiretroviral therapy. The source of these receptors is a middle-aged man with HIV.

This rearrangement joins TRBV7-9 to TRBJ2-3; TRBD1 matches at 9 bases. The CDR3 contains 14 residues. CDR1 and CDR2 (germline): SEHNR, FQNEAQ (reference sequence). With 6 bases clipped from V and 2 bases from J, the junction kept 3 bases outside the gene matches. Here the CDR3 DNA reads TGTGCCAGCAGTCTACAGGGGGCCACAGATACGCAGTATTTT. This translates into CASSLQGATDTQYF.

The chain uses TRBV6-6 and TRBJ2-4; no clear D gene. The CDR3 length is 12 residues. V shed 5 bases and J shed 6 bases, with 8 bases lying between them. The germline V gene has CDR1 MNHNY and CDR2 SVGAGI (reference sequence). CDR3 loop: CASSADVNIQYF. For the CDR3, the DNA is TGTGCCAGCAGTGCTGACGTAAACATTCAGTACTTC.

This sequence joins TRBV9 and TRBJ2-1; D possibly matches TRBD1 or TRBD2 (7 bases each). The CDR3 runs to 14 residues. CDR1 is SGDLS, CDR2 YYNGEE, per germline. V was clipped by 5 bases and J by 7 bases, with 16 bases between them. CDR3 protein: CASSDRVGRNEQFF. CDR3 nucleotides: TGTGCCAGCAGTGACAGGGTCGGGAGGAATGAGCAGTTCTTC.

The CDR3 region has the DNA TGTGCCAGCTCCGAGGGGGGGGCGCTGGCCCTCATAGAAGCTTTCTTT. This translates into CASSEGGALALIEAFF. The chain carries TRBV18 and TRBJ1-1, with TRBD1 as a possible D gene (6 bases). V was shortened by 6 bases and J by 8 bases, with 25 bases between the two germline ends. There are 16 residues in the CDR3. CDR1 is KGHSH, CDR2 LQKENI, per germline.

The chain joins TRBV30 to TRBJ2-1, with 9 bases identical to TRBD1. V shed 4 bases and J 7 bases; nucleotides not matched to a gene: 5. The CDR3 sequence is 13 residues long. The germline gives CDR1 GTSNPN, CDR2 SVGIG (reference sequence). The CDR3 sequence is CAWNRDRENEQFF. CDR3 bases: TGTGCCTGGAATAGGGACAGGGAAAATGAGCAGTTCTTC.

The V gene is TRBV19, the J gene TRBJ1-1; tentative D call: TRBD1 (6 bases). The germline CDR1 and CDR2 sequences are LNHDA and SQIVND (reference sequence). CDR3 length equals 17 residues. V lost 3 bases and J lost 4, with 21 bases in between. The chain's CDR3 is CASSMAIRQGSVTEAFF. The CDR3 DNA reads as TGTGCCAGTAGTATGGCGATACGCCAGGGGAGTGTCACTGAAGCTTTCTTT.

This chain uses TRBV6-1 with TRBJ1-1; a weak D match, TRBD1 (5 bases). Between the trimmed V and J ends, which lost 3 bases and 4 bases, there was a span of 15 bases. Per the germline V gene, CDR1 is MNHNS and CDR2 is SASEGT. The CDR3 covers 15 residues. The CDR3 loop is CASSESQWGGTEAFF. DNA of the CDR3: TGTGCCAGCAGTGAGAGTCAGTGGGGGGGCACTGAAGCTTTCTTT.

V gene TRBV12-5 combines with J gene TRBJ1-1; possibly TRBD1 for D (6 bases). CDR3 size: 15 residues. V shed 6 bases and J shed 3 bases, with 17 bases lying between them. CDR1 is LGHNT, CDR2 FRNRAP, per germline. The CDR3 reads CASGQSRGRYTEAFF. DNA of the CDR3: TGTGCTAGTGGCCAAAGCAGGGGTAGGTACACTGAAGCTTTCTTT.

The V call is TRBV4-2, the J call TRBJ2-1; 10 bases align to TRBD2. V lost 1 base and J lost 8; bases outside the gene matches: 8. CDR1 and CDR2 from the germline V gene are LGHNA and YNFKEQ. There are 16 residues in the CDR3. The chain's CDR3 is CASSQGKGLAMHEQFF. The DNA of the CDR3 is TGTGCCAGCAGCCAAGGAAAGGGACTAGCGATGCATGAGCAGTTCTTC.

The rearrangement links TRBV7-2 to TRBJ1-1; weak D call: TRBD1 (6 bases). Germline V CDR1 and CDR2: SGHTA, FQGNSA. Deletions cut 0 bases from V and 5 bases from J, with 10 bases between. The CDR3 extends over 14 amino acids. This CDR3 reads CASSLARGQTEAFF. CDR3 nucleotide sequence: TGTGCCAGCAGCTTAGCCCGGGGGCAGACTGAAGCTTTCTTT.

J is TRBJ2-3 and V is TRBV7-3, with D unclear. Trimming pared 2 bases from V and 5 bases from J, leaving 8 bases between. Germline V gene lookup returns CDR1 SGHTA and CDR2 FQGTGA. The CDR3 is 13 amino acids. The CDR3 nucleotides read TGTGCCAGCAGCTTAGGAGAGGTAGATACGCAGTATTTT. It specifies CASSLGEVDTQYF.

In DNA, the CDR3 is TGTGCCAGCAGCTTAGGAAGTCGGGACAGGGTGGCAGATACGCAGTATTTT. It yields the protein CASSLGSRDRVADTQYF. The chain links TRBV11-3 to TRBJ2-3, with 9 bases matching TRBD1. Germline-derived CDR1 and CDR2 are SGHNT and YENEEA. Trimming took 1 base from V and 4 from J; bases not matched to a gene: 9. The length of the CDR3 is 17 residues.

The rearrangement links TRBV5-1 to TRBJ1-1; D not resolved. There are 17 residues in the CDR3. In germline, CDR1 is SGHRS, CDR2 YFSETQ. V lost 4 bases and J lost 0, with 19 bases in between. CDR3 amino acids: CASSQLSLGSLNTEAFF. CDR3 bases: TGCGCCAGCAGCCAGTTGTCTTTAGGGAGTTTGAACACTGAAGCTTTCTTT.